Each of the 23 T cell receptor beta chains below was sequenced from the same sample in a study of spatial heterogeneity in lung cancer. Using its own MiXCR run on the 5' RACE reads, TCRdb lists one record per CDR3 protein. Of about 85,000 distinct CDR3 sequences in the sample, approximately 21% are singletons; the top ten hold about 6.8%. Sample time point: sample taken at primary tumor resection. The input material, whole RNA from tumor, nontumor lung or frozen PBMC, was sequenced unsorted. This specimen was PBMCs, taken at surgery. These receptors were collected from a male donor with early-stage non-small cell lung cancer.

The CDR3 here is CSALPLGGKGNEQFF. The CDR3 DNA follows: TGCAGTGCCCTTCCTCTGGGGGGTAAGGGCAATGAGCAGTTCTTC. V usage is TRBV20-1 and J usage is TRBJ2-1; a possible D gene is TRBD2 (6 bases). V was pared by 6 bases and J by 6 bases, with 21 bases between. CDR3 length: 15 residues. The germline CDR1 and CDR2 sequences are DFQATT and SNEGSKA (reference sequence).

This clonotype is a singleton in its sample. V and J are TRBV10-3 and TRBJ2-3; TRBD2 matches 7 bases. With V trimmed by 8 bases and J by 5 bases, 4 bases remained unmatched. The CDR3 sequence is 12 residues long. Germline CDR1 is ENHRY and CDR2 is SYGVKD. The CDR3 is CAIGLAVDTQYF. The CDR3 bases are TGTGCCATCGGGCTAGCGGTAGATACGCAGTATTTT.

V gene TRBV18 combines with J gene TRBJ2-1; possible D gene TRBD2, 6 bases. Germline V CDR1 and CDR2: KGHSH, LQKENI. V was trimmed by 0 bases and J by 9 bases, leaving 18 bases between them. The CDR3 runs to 16 residues. The CDR3 is CASSPPVGSASGEQFF. In DNA form, the CDR3 reads TGTGCCAGCTCACCACCTGTCGGGAGTGCTAGTGGTGAGCAGTTCTTC.

This chain connects TRBV5-1 to TRBJ2-7; D is uncertain. CDR1 is SGHRS and CDR2 is YFSETQ in the germline V gene. CDR3 length: 11 amino acids. V was cut by 4 bases and J by 5 bases, with 7 bases left in between. This CDR3 reads CASSQFDEQYF. In DNA, the CDR3 is TGCGCCAGCAGCCAGTTTGACGAGCAGTACTTC.

The chain couples TRBV29-1 to TRBJ1-2; D unclear. This CDR3 has 13 residues. The V and J ends lost 0 bases and 6 bases respectively, with 11 bases between them. Looked up from germline, CDR1 is SQVTM and CDR2 is ANQGSEA. This chain's CDR3 is CSVEDLEGNGYTF. In DNA, the CDR3 is TGCAGCGTTGAAGATCTAGAAGGGAATGGCTACACCTTC.

In this sample, this clonotype turned up once. The gene calls are TRBV29-1 and TRBJ2-5; unclear D gene. The CDR3 contains 11 residues. CDR1 is SQVTM and CDR2 is ANQGSEA in the germline V gene. V shed 6 bases and J shed 5 bases, with 10 bases lying between them. The DNA for the CDR3 is TGCAGCGTGGGCTTCCGGGAGACCCAGTACTTC. This gives the protein CSVGFRETQYF.

The rearrangement links TRBV7-2 to TRBJ2-5; 14 positions agree with TRBD2. The CDR3 runs 16 residues. Per the germline V gene, CDR1 is SGHTA and CDR2 is FQGNSA. Trimming took 4 bases from V and 7 from J; bases not matched to a gene: 8. CDR3 sequence (DNA): TGTGCCAGCAGCTCGGGACTAGCGGGGGCCGCGGGGACCCAGTACTTC. Protein sequence: CASSSGLAGAAGTQYF.

This chain joins TRBV21-1 and TRBJ1-2. TRBV21-1 is termed a pseudogene. This CDR3 spans 11 amino acids. This chain's CDR3 is CAAGANYGYTF. DNA of the CDR3: TGTGCCGCGGGGGCTAACTATGGCTACACCTTC.

This clonotype was observed many times. The chain joins TRBV30 to TRBJ1-1, with TRBD1 as a possible D gene (5 bases). The length of the CDR3 is 11 residues. V was shortened by 8 bases and J by 6 bases, with 13 bases between the two germline ends. Germline CDR1 and CDR2: GTSNPN and SVGIG (reference sequence). Here the CDR3 DNA reads TGTGCCGGGACCCGGGGCGCTGAAGCTTTCTTT. Its protein product is CAGTRGAEAFF.

CDR3 protein: CASSQVGEILGKLFF. CDR3 coding DNA: TGCGCCAGCAGCCAAGTTGGGGAGATTCTGGGTAAACTGTTTTTT. The chain couples TRBV4-1 to TRBJ1-4; no clear D gene. The germline CDR1 and CDR2 sequences are MGHRA and YSYEKL. The CDR3 length is 15 residues. V dropped 1 base and J dropped 11 bases, with 17 bases sitting between them.

Only a few counts were recorded for this clonotype. This chain uses TRBV3-1 with TRBJ1-2; TRBD1 matches 9 bases. The CDR3 runs 15 residues. The trim removed 4 bases at V and 1 base at J, leaving 4 bases unmatched. The germline CDR1 and CDR2 sequences are LGHDT and YNNKEL (reference sequence). The CDR3 loop is CASSPRTGDNYGYTF. The CDR3 nucleotides are TGTGCCAGCAGCCCCCGGACAGGGGATAACTATGGCTACACCTTC.

This chain links TRBV7-2 with TRBJ2-4; possibly TRBD2 for D (5 bases). The CDR3 extends over 14 amino acids. Trimming left V 3 bases short and J 7 bases short, with 13 bases between. Germline values: CDR1 SGHTA, CDR2 FQGNSA. The chain's CDR3 is CASSFSMGVNIQYF. As DNA, the CDR3 is TGTGCCAGCAGCTTCTCTATGGGAGTCAACATTCAGTACTTC.

In this sample, this clonotype turned up a few times. The V call is TRBV27, the J call TRBJ1-5; possible D gene TRBD1, 5 bases. The CDR3 is made up of 16 amino acids. Germline assignment: CDR1 MNHEY and CDR2 SMNVEV (reference sequence). V was trimmed by 6 bases and J by 2 bases, leaving 17 bases between them. This CDR3 reads CASSLGPFEGNQPQHF. DNA of the CDR3: TGTGCCAGCAGCTTGGGGCCCTTCGAGGGCAATCAGCCCCAGCATTTT.

The chain couples TRBV29-1 to TRBJ2-5; 7 nucleotides agree with TRBD1. The CDR3 is 12 residues long. Germline CDR1 is SQVTM and CDR2 is ANQGSEA. The CDR3, as DNA: TGCAGTTCGACAGGGATCCAAGAGACCCAGTACTTC. This gives the protein CSSTGIQETQYF.

This clonotype was detected only a few times. The chain links TRBV27 to TRBJ1-1; 9 bases match TRBD1. The CDR3 length is 14 residues. The junction had 2 bases not matched to a gene; V was cut back by 6 bases and J by 0 bases. The germline V gene has CDR1 MNHEY and CDR2 SMNVEV (reference sequence). CDR3 nucleotide sequence: TGTGCCAGCAGGACAGGGGGTATGAACACTGAAGCTTTCTTT. This gives the protein CASRTGGMNTEAFF.

The rearrangement links TRBV6-1 to TRBJ2-3; the D is unclear. The germline V gene has CDR1 MNHNS and CDR2 SASEGT. CDR3 length: 16 amino acids. Trimming shortened V by 1 base and J by 2 bases, and 13 bases separated the two germline ends. The CDR3 reads CASSEGPARFTDTQYF. CDR3 coding DNA: TGTGCCAGCAGTGAAGGTCCAGCTAGATTCACAGATACGCAGTATTTT.

This clonotype was seen more than once but under ten times. The chain links TRBV6-5 to TRBJ2-7; D call uncertain. The V gene lost 0 bases and the J gene lost 0 bases, with 6 bases spanning the gap. This CDR3 comprises 14 residues. Germline loops: CDR1 MNHEY, CDR2 SVGAGI. Here the CDR3 DNA reads TGTGCCAGCAGTTACTCAAGGGACTCCTACGAGCAGTACTTC. Amino acids: CASSYSRDSYEQYF.

This clonotype was detected ten times or more. CDR3 residues: CAVQSGGTDTQYF. The CDR3 DNA reads TGTGCTGTCCAGTCGGGAGGCACAGATACGCAGTATTTT. The chain combines TRBV2 with TRBJ2-3, with D tentatively TRBD2 (6 bases). This CDR3 comprises 13 residues. Germline lookup yields CDR1 SNHLY and CDR2 FYNNEI.

This clonotype was recorded a few times. V is TRBV9 and J is TRBJ2-2, with 11 bases identical to TRBD1. Germline V gene lookup returns CDR1 SGDLS and CDR2 YYNGEE. This CDR3 has 18 amino acids. The V gene end was trimmed by 0 bases and the J gene end by 3 bases; junction bases not matched to a gene: 7. The CDR3 protein is CASSVAHMGQGDTGELFF. CDR3 nucleotides: TGTGCCAGCAGCGTAGCTCACATGGGACAGGGGGACACCGGGGAGCTGTTTTTT.

A few counts support this clonotype. The genes are TRBV7-6 and TRBJ1-3; D is ambiguous. The V gene lost 0 bases and the J gene lost 0 bases, with 6 bases spanning the gap. This CDR3 is built from 15 residues. Germline CDR1 SGHVS, CDR2 FNYEAQ. CDR3 coding DNA: TGTGCCAGCAGCTTAGCGACGGACTCTGGAAACACCATATATTTT. Translation: CASSLATDSGNTIYF.

This chain joins TRBV5-6 and TRBJ2-3; 11 bases map to TRBD1. CDR3 length: 16 amino acids. CDR1 SGHDT and CDR2 YYEEEE come from the germline V gene. The trim removed 1 base at V and 7 bases at J, leaving 8 bases unmatched. The DNA for the CDR3 is TGTGCCAGCAGCTTGAATCGAGGACAGGGGGCAAATACGCAGTATTTT. This translates into CASSLNRGQGANTQYF.

This sequence joins TRBV9 and TRBJ2-4, with 9 bases fitting TRBD2. The CDR3 is 15 residues long. CDR1 SGDLS and CDR2 YYNGEE come from the germline V gene. V gave up 5 bases and J gave up 3 bases; unmatched junction bases: 6. CDR3 coding DNA: TGTGCCAGCAGTGTTAGCGGGAGTGACAAAAACATTCAGTACTTC. Translating it yields CASSVSGSDKNIQYF. The full variable domain, with the rest looked up from reference TRBV9 and TRBJ2-4, is DSGVTQTPKHLITATGQRVTLRCSPRSGDLSVYWYQQSLDQGLQFLIQYYNGEERAKGNILERFSAQQFPDLHSELNLSSLELGDSALYFCASSVSGSDKNIQYFGAGTRLSVL.

The chain has TRBV12-3 or TRBV12-4 and TRBJ2-3; D unresolved. CDR3 size: 16 residues. Trimming stripped 0 bases from V and 3 bases from J, with 13 bases between. CDR3 loop: CASSLAGFPGTDTQYF. DNA for the CDR3: TGTGCCAGCAGTTTAGCGGGATTTCCTGGTACAGATACGCAGTATTTT.